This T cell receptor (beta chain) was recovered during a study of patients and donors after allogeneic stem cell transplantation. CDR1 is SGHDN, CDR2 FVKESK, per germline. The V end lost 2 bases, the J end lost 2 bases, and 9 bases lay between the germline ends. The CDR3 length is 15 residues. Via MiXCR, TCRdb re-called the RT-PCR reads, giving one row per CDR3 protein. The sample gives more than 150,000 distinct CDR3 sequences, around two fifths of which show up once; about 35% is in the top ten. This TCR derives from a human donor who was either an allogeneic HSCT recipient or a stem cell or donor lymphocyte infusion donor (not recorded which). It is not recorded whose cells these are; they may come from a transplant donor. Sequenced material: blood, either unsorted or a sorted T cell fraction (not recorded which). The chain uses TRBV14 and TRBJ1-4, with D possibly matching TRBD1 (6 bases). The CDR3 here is CASSQNRGTNEKLFF. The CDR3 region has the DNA TGTGCCAGCAGCCAAAATAGGGGGACTAATGAAAAACTGTTTTTT.